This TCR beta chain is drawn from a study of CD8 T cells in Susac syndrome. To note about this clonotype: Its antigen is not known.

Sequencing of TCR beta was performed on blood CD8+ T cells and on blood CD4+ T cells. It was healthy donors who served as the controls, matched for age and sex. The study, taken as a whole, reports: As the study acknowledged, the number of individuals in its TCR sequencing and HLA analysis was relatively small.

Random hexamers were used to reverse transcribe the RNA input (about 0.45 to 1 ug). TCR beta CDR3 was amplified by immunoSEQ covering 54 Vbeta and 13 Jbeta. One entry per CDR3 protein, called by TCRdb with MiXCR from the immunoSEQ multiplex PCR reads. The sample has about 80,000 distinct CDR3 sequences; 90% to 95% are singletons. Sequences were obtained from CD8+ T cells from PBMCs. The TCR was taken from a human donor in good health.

The CDR3 sequence: CATSITPGHFSYEQYF. The CDR3 bases are TGTGCCACCAGCATCACACCGGGACACTTCTCCTACGAGCAGTACTTC. The chain is built from TRBV15 and TRBJ2-7, with D perhaps matching TRBD1 (6 bases). This CDR3 spans 16 amino acids. The germline CDR1 and CDR2 sequences are LNHNV and YYDKDF (reference sequence). With 4 bases removed from V and 0 bases from J, the gap between germline ends came to 16 bases.